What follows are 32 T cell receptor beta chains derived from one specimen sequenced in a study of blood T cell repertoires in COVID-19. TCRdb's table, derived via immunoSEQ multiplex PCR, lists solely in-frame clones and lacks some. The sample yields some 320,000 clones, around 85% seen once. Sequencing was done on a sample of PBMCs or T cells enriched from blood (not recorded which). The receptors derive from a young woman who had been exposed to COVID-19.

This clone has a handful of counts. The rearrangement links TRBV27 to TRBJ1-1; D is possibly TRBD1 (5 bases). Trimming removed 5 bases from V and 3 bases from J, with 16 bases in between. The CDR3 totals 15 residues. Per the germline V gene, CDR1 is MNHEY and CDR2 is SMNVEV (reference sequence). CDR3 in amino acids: CASSILKGLDTEAFF. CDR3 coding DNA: TGTGCCAGCAGTATATTGAAGGGGCTGGACACTGAAGCTTTCTTT.

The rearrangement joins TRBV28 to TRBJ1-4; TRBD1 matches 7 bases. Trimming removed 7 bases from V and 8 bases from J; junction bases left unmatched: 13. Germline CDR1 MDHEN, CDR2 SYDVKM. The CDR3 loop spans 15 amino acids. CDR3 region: CASTLQGQVKEKLFF. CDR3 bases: TGTGCCAGCACCCTACAGGGGCAGGTCAAAGAAAAACTGTTTTTT.

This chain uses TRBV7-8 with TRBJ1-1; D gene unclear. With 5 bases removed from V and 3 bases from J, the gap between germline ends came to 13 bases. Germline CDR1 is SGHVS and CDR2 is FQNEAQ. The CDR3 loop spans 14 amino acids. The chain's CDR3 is CASSLPDGYTEAFF. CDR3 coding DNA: TGTGCCAGCAGCCTCCCAGACGGGTACACTGAAGCTTTCTTT.

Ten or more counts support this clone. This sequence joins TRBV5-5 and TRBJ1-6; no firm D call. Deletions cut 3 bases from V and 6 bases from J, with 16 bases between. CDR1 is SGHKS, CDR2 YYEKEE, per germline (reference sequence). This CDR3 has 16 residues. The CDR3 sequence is CASSSGRSDLNSPLHF. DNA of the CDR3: TGTGCCAGCAGCTCGGGAAGATCGGATCTTAATTCACCCCTCCACTTT.

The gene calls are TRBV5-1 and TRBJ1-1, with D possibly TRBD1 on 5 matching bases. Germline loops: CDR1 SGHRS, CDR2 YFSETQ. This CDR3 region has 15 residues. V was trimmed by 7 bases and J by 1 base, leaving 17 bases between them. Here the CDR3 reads CASLAQVTGNTEAFF. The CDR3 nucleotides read TGCGCCAGCCTGGCCCAGGTTACAGGGAACACTGAAGCTTTCTTT.

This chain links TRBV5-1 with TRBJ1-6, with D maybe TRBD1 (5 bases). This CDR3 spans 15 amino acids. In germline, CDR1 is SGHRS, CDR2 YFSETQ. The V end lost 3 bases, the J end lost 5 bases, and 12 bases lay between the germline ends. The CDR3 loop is CASSSPSTDNSPLHF. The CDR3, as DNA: TGCGCCAGCAGCTCGCCCTCGACAGATAATTCACCCCTCCACTTT. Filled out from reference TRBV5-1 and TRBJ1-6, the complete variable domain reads KAGVTQTPRYLIKTRGQQVTLSCSPISGHRSVSWYQQTPGQGLQFLFEYFSETQRNKGNFPGRFSGRQFSNSRSEMNVSTLELGDSALYLCASSSPSTDNSPLHFGNGTRLTVT.

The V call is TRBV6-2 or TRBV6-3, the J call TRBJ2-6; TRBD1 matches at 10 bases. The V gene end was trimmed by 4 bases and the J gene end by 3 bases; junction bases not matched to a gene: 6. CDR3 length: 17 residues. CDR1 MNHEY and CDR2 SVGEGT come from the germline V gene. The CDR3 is CASSFRDRGGGANVLTF. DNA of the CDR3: TGTGCCAGCAGTTTCCGGGACAGGGGTGGTGGGGCCAACGTCCTGACTTTC.

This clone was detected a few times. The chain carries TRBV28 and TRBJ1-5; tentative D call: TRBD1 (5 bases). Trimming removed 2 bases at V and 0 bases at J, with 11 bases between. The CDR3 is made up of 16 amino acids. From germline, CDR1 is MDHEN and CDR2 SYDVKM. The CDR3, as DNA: TGTGCCAGCAGTTTAATTGCGACAGTTAGCAATCAGCCCCAGCATTTT. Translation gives CASSLIATVSNQPQHF.

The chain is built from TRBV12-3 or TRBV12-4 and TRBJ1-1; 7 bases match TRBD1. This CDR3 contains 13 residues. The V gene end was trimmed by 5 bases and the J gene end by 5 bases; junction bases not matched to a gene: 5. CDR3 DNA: TGTGCCAGCAGTAAAGACAGGGAAACTGAAGCTTTCTTT. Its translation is CASSKDRETEAFF.

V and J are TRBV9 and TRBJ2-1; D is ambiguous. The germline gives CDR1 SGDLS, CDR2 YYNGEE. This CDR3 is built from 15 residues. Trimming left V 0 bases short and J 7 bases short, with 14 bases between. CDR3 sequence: CASSVGLGLTNEQFF. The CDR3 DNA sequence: TGTGCCAGCAGCGTAGGTCTGGGCTTGACGAATGAGCAGTTCTTC.

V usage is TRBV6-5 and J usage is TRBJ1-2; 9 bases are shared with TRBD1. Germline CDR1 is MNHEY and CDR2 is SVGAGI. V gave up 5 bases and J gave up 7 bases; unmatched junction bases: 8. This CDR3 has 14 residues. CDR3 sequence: CASSQQGAASGYTF. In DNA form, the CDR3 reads TGTGCCAGCAGTCAACAGGGGGCCGCTTCTGGCTACACCTTC.

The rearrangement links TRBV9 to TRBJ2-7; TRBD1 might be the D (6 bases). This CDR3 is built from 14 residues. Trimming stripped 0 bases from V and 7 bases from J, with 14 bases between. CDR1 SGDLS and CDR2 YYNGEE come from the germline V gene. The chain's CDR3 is CASSVVAGAREQYF. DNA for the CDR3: TGTGCCAGCAGCGTAGTAGCAGGGGCGAGGGAGCAGTACTTC.

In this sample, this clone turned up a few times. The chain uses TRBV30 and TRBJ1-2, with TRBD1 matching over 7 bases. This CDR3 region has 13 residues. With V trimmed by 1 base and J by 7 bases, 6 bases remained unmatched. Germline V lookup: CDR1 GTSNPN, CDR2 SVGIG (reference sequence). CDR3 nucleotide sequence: TGTGCCTGGAGTGCACAGGGGCAAGGTGGCTACACCTTC. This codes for CAWSAQGQGGYTF.

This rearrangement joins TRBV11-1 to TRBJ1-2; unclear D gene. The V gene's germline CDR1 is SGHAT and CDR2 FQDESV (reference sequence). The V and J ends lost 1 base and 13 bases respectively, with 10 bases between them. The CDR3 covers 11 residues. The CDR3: CASSLGTSPTF. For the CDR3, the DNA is TGTGCCAGCAGCTTAGGGACTTCACCCACCTTC.

CDR3 DNA: TGTGCCAGCAGCGAGAGACAGGGTGAGCCCCTCCACTTT. It codes for CASSERQGEPLHF. The V and J genes are TRBV7-2 and TRBJ1-6; TRBD1 matches 7 bases. The trim removed 5 bases at V and 13 bases at J, leaving 8 bases unmatched. The CDR3 is 13 amino acids. Per germline, CDR1 SGHTA and CDR2 FQGNSA. The full variable domain, rest sourced from reference TRBV7-2 and TRBJ1-6, is GAGVSQSPSNKVTEKGKDVELRCDPISGHTALYWYRQSLGQGLEFLIYFQGNSAPDKSGLPSDRFSAERTGGSVSTLTIQRTQQEDSAVYLCASSERQGEPLHFGNGTRLTVT.

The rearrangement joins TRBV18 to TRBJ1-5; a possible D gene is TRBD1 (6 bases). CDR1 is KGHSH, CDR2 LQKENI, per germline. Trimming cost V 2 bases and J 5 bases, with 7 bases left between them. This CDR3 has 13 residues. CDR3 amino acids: CASSPSGDQPQHF. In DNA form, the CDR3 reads TGTGCCAGCTCACCATCAGGGGATCAGCCCCAGCATTTT.

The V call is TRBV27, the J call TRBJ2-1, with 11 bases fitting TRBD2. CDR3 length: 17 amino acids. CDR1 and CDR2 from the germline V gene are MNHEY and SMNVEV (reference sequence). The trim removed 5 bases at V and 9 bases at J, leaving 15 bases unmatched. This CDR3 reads CASSPLGPTSGNVEQFF. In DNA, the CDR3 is TGTGCCAGCAGTCCTTTGGGTCCGACTAGCGGGAACGTTGAGCAGTTCTTC.

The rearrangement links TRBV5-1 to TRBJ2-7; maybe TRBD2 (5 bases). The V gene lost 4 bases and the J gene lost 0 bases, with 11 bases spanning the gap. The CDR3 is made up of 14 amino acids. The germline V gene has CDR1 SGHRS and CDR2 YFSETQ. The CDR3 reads CASSRSGNSYEQYF. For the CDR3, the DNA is TGCGCCAGCAGCCGGTCGGGGAACTCCTACGAGCAGTACTTC.

DNA of the CDR3: TGTGCCAGCAGTGAGGACAGGGCGGGGGAGACCCAGTACTTC. As protein: CASSEDRAGETQYF. The chain combines TRBV6-1 with TRBJ2-5; TRBD1 agrees at 8 bases. The trim removed 3 bases at V and 5 bases at J, leaving 5 bases unmatched. This CDR3 has 14 amino acids. Germline V gene sequence: CDR1 MNHNS, CDR2 SASEGT.

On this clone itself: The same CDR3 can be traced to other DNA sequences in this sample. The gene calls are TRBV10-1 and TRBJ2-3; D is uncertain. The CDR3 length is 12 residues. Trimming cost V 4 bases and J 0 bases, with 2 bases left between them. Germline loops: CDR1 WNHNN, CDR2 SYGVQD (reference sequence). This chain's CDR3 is CASSASTDTQYF. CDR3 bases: TGCGCCAGCAGTGCGAGCACAGATACGCAGTATTTT.

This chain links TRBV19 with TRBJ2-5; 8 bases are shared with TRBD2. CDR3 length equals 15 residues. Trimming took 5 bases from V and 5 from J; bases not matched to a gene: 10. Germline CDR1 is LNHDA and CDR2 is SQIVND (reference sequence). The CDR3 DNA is TGTGCCAGTAGTCCCCCCGGGACTAGTAGGGAGACCCAGTACTTC. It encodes CASSPPGTSRETQYF.

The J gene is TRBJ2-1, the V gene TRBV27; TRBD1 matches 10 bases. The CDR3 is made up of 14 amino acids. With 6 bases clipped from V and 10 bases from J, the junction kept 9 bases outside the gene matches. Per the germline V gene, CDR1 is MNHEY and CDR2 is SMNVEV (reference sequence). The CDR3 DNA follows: TGTGCCAGCAGGTGGGGACAGGGGAGTGGAGAGCAGTTCTTC. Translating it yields CASRWGQGSGEQFF.

The CDR3 spells CASSHVSQGGQPQHF. The CDR3 coding sequence is TGTGCCAGCAGCCACGTTTCACAGGGCGGCCAGCCCCAGCATTTT. The V call is TRBV4-2, the J call TRBJ1-5; possible D gene TRBD1, 6 bases. The CDR3 sequence is 15 residues long. V lost 3 bases to trimming and J lost 7 bases, with 16 bases between them. Germline V gene data show CDR1 as LGHNA and CDR2 as YNFKEQ.

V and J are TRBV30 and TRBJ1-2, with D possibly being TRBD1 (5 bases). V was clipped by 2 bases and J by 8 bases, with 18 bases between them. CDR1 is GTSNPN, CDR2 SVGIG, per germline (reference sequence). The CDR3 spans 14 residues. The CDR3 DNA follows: TGTGCCTGGAGTCCTACGGACAATTTTGGCGGCTACACCTTC. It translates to CAWSPTDNFGGYTF.

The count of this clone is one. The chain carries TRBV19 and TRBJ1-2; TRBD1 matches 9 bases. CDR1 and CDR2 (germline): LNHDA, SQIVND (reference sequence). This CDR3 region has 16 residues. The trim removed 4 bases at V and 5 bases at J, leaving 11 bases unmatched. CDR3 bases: TGTGCCAGTAGTAAGGCCCCGACAGGGGGGCCTTATGGCTACACCTTC. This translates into CASSKAPTGGPYGYTF.

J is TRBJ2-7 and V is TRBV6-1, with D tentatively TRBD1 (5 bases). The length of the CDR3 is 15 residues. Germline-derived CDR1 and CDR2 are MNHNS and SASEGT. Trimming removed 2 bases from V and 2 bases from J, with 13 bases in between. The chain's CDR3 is CASSEQGGRPYEQYF. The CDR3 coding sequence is TGTGCCAGCAGTGAACAGGGTGGACGACCCTACGAGCAGTACTTC.

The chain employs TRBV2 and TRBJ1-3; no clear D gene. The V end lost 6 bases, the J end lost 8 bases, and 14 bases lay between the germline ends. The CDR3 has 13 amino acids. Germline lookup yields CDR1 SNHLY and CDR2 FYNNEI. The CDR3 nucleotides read TGTGCCAGCAGCCCCGGAAATCAGGACACCATATATTTT. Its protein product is CASSPGNQDTIYF.

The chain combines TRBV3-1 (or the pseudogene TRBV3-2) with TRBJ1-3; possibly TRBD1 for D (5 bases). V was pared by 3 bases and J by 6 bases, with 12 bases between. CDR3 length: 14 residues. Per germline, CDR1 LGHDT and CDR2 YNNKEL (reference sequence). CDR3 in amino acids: CASSHQGRINTIYF. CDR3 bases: TGTGCCAGCAGCCACCAGGGTAGAATAAACACCATATATTTT.

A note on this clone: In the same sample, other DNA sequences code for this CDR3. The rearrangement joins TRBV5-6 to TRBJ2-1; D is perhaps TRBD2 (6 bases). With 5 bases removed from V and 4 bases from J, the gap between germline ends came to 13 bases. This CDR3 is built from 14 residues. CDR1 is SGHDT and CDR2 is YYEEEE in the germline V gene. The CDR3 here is CASSLPSAYNEQFF. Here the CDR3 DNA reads TGTGCCAGCAGTTTGCCTAGCGCGTACAATGAGCAGTTCTTC.

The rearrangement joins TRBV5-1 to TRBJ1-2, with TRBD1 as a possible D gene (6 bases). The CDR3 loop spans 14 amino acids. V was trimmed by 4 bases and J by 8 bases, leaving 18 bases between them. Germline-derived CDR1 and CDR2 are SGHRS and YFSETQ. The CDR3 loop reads CASSPLQGRGGYTF. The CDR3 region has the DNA TGCGCCAGCAGCCCATTACAGGGAAGGGGGGGCTACACCTTC.

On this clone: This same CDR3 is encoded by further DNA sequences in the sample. The CDR3 sequence is CAPRGTGGAGELSSGANVLTF. The CDR3 nucleotides are TGTGCCCCACGGGGGACTGGGGGGGCCGGGGAGCTCAGCTCTGGGGCCAACGTCCTGACTTTC. The rearrangement uses TRBV21-1 and TRBJ2-6; TRBD2, the D gene given by the table, was not confirmed from the DNA. TRBV21-1 is reported as a pseudogene. CDR3 size: 21 residues.

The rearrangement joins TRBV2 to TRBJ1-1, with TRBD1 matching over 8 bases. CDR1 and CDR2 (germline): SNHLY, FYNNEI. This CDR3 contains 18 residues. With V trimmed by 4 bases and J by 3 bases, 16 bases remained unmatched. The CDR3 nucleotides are TGTGCCAGCAGTGCAGGAGGACCAGGGGGCGCGGGGTACACTGAAGCTTTCTTT. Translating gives CASSAGGPGGAGYTEAFF.